The sequence of this T cell receptor beta chain was determined in a study of T cell clonotyping in hematopoietic cell transplantation (dated by TCRdb to about 2021). For context, the study as a whole: The study collected 130 or so blood samples from approximately 32 consecutive transplant recipients and their related donors. Recruitment of patients was conducted between 2015 and early 2017, and follow-up was continued until September 2020 or death. Study-wide conclusions, independent of this receptor: Broader TCR repertoire diversity after transplant was predicted by Inverse Simpson Index values from donors and from recipients before transplant. Just a small fraction of recipient repertoires overlapped with donor repertoires, and more than 95% appeared de novo at the given depth. The sample size was limited and the cells went unsorted, which meant the CD4 and CD8 repertoire contributions could not be told apart. Recipient TCR diversity fell after transplant, with pathologically expanded clonotypes rising progressively from day 30 to day 180.

From a lookup of the germline V gene, CDR1 and CDR2 are SGHDT and YYEEEE. V loses 3 bases of germline sequence and J loses 2 bases, and the interval between the two ends is 12 bases. From the cysteine through the phenylalanine, the CDR3 covers 14 amino acids. The only DNA kept is the CDR3, 42 bases in frame from the first base. This clone is identified as medium-sized (0.01 to 0.1%). There is no known antigen for this receptor. No base qualities exist here, and no much larger clone lies one base off it. With the immunoSEQ assay, which is a bias-controlled multiplex PCR relying on V- and J-specific primers, TCR beta CDR3 regions were amplified from genomic DNA. A second PCR step added a proprietary barcode and Illumina adapter sequences to the CDR3 amplicons. An Illumina MiSeq instrument was used to sequence the CDR3 libraries. On the study's bioinformatics: Export and quality control were handled in immunoSEQ Analyzer 3.0, while downstream analyses relied on R Bioconductor and Immunarch. Only productive rearrangements in the normalized downsampled data set were used to calculate repertoire metrics. Clonotypes larger than 5 templates in the normalized cohort were defined as pathologically expanded. The Inverse Simpson Index was used to measure repertoire diversity. CMV-specificity analyses were carried out on the non-normalized data set to capture all clonotypes. TCRdb took over this immuneACCESS table, retaining in-frame rearrangements with V and J assigned. Such tables are incomplete; in checked studies, under half of the missing clones stem from an unresolved V gene, and the remainder is unexplained. V, J and clone size reflect that table, while D and trimming were determined from the DNA. This sample gives over 10,000 clones in total; under 75% of them show up just once. Over 12% of the sample rests with the top ten.

Reading the label with the study, this specimen's time point is: 180 days after allo-HCT. Blood samples were obtained from recipients approximately 28 days before transplant and at days 30, 100 and 180 after transplant. Using Nuclei Lysis Solution, genomic DNA was extracted from unfractionated peripheral blood mononuclear cells that were either fresh or cryopreserved. The V gene is TRBV5-6 and the J gene is TRBJ2-7; no D segment can be confidently identified. Sequenced here: peripheral blood mononuclear cells, sampled 180 days after allogeneic stem cell transplant. The clonotype originates from a male patient in his sixties or seventies who had an allogeneic stem cell transplant from an unrelated donor, so the T cells may come from the graft donor. Some clones in this sample may be carry-over from other donors' samples. The sequenced DNA is TGTGCCAGCAGCTCGGACGGTTCCCCCTACGAGCAGTACTTC. Its translation is CASSSDGSPYEQYF.